The 23 T cell receptor beta chains below come from one sample, sequenced in a study of memory CD4+ T cells and cytomegalovirus serostatus. The sort gate was single viable CD3+CD4+CD8-CD45RO+ cells for memory CD4+ T cells. Using immunoSEQ multiplex PCR, the repertoire was profiled, and TCRdb retains in-frame clones only, with some absent. Here the sample spans some 65,000 clones, around 82% being singletons. The sample taken for sequencing was memory CD4+ T cells from blood. Source of these receptors: an adult in good health and CMV-seronegative. Some clones in this sample may be carry-over from other donors' samples.

The V gene is TRBV30, the J gene TRBJ2-1; D gene ambiguous. The germline V and J ends were trimmed by 2 bases and 4 bases, with 6 bases remaining between them. Germline CDR1 is GTSNPN and CDR2 is SVGIG (reference sequence). There are 12 residues in the CDR3. CDR3: CAWSPLYNEQFF. In DNA form, the CDR3 reads TGTGCCTGGAGTCCCTTATACAATGAGCAGTTCTTC.

This clone was counted only a few times. The CDR3 sequence: CASSTSGRADTQYF. The CDR3 bases are TGCGCCAGCTCGACTAGCGGGAGAGCAGATACGCAGTATTTT. V usage is TRBV5-1 and J usage is TRBJ2-3; 12 bases fit TRBD2. The CDR3 consists of 14 residues. Germline trimming cut 7 bases from V and 4 bases from J; bases unmatched to any gene: 4. Germline values: CDR1 SGHRS, CDR2 YFSETQ.

J is TRBJ2-7 and V is TRBV5-4; TRBD2 matches 8 bases. V was pared by 0 bases and J by 3 bases, with 8 bases of the junction left unmatched. Germline CDR1 is SGHNT and CDR2 is YYREEE (reference sequence). The CDR3 sequence is 16 residues long. CDR3 protein: CASSLDGGRGVYEQYF. In DNA, the CDR3 is TGTGCCAGCAGCTTGGACGGCGGGCGGGGGGTCTACGAGCAGTACTTC.

This chain connects TRBV6-5 to TRBJ1-3; D possibly corresponds to TRBD1 (6 bases). The CDR3 is 16 amino acids. V was clipped by 2 bases and J by 2 bases, with 13 bases between them. Germline CDR1 and CDR2: MNHEY and SVGAGI. CDR3 sequence reads: CASSYQRQVPGNTIYF. The CDR3 DNA follows: TGTGCCAGCAGTTACCAGAGACAGGTCCCTGGAAACACCATATATTTT.

V usage is TRBV5-5 and J usage is TRBJ2-2; D gene ambiguous. Germline V gene data show CDR1 as SGHKS and CDR2 as YYEKEE (reference sequence). This CDR3 has 14 amino acids. V shed 2 bases and J shed 3 bases, with 8 bases lying between them. The CDR3 DNA follows: TGTGCCAGCAGCTTAAGTGGCGACACCGGGGAGCTGTTTTTT. It codes for CASSLSGDTGELFF. Full variable domain (remainder filled in from reference TRBV5-5 and TRBJ2-2): DAGVTQSPTHLIKTRGQQVTLRCSPISGHKSVSWYQQVLGQGPQFIFQYYEKEERGRGNFPDRFSARQFPNYSSELNVNALLLGDSALYLCASSLSGDTGELFFGEGSRLTVL.

The chain combines TRBV2 with TRBJ1-5; 8 nucleotides agree with TRBD1. This CDR3 spans 15 amino acids. Germline loops: CDR1 SNHLY, CDR2 FYNNEI. V was clipped by 9 bases and J by 5 bases; unmatched bases: 12. This CDR3 reads CASGPAGGNYQPQHF. The CDR3 bases are TGTGCCAGTGGTCCGGCAGGGGGCAACTATCAGCCCCAGCATTTT.

The rearrangement joins TRBV19 to TRBJ1-5; unclear D gene. V lost 0 bases to trimming and J lost 0 bases, with 3 bases between them. The CDR3 loop spans 14 amino acids. Germline V gene lookup returns CDR1 LNHDA and CDR2 SQIVND (reference sequence). DNA of the CDR3: TGTGCCAGTAGTATAGATGTTAGCAATCAGCCCCAGCATTTT. Protein product: CASSIDVSNQPQHF.

The gene calls are TRBV9 and TRBJ2-3, with D possibly being TRBD2 (6 bases). The V end was cut by 4 bases, the J end by 0 bases, with 15 bases between. Germline CDR1 SGDLS, CDR2 YYNGEE. This CDR3 has 16 residues. CDR3 in amino acids: CASSPPGLLSTDTQYF. Here the CDR3 DNA reads TGTGCCAGCAGCCCACCCGGACTACTCAGCACAGATACGCAGTATTTT.

The chain uses TRBV5-5 and TRBJ2-4; D unresolved. There are 16 residues in the CDR3. V lost 5 bases and J lost 0, with 15 bases in between. Germline V CDR1 and CDR2: SGHKS, YYEKEE (reference sequence). The CDR3 coding sequence is TGTGCCAGCAGATCTCGGGCAGGTCTAGCCAAAAACATTCAGTACTTC. As protein: CASRSRAGLAKNIQYF.

The CDR3, as DNA: TGTGCCAGCAGCCCCGGACTAGCGGGAGGAAACATTCAGTACTTC. It codes for CASSPGLAGGNIQYF. This chain uses TRBV7-2 with TRBJ2-4; 14 bases are shared with TRBD2. CDR3 length: 15 residues. The V and J ends lost 5 bases and 6 bases, in that order; junction bases with no gene match: 3. Germline V gives CDR1 SGHTA, CDR2 FQGNSA.

The rearrangement joins TRBV7-2 to TRBJ2-1; D unclear. Germline V CDR1 and CDR2: SGHTA, FQGNSA. This CDR3 region has 15 residues. Deletions cut 0 bases from V and 15 bases from J, with 21 bases between. CDR3 DNA: TGTGCCAGCAGCTTAGCGTCTAATCTTGGGCGTGGATTGTTCTTC. It is translated as CASSLASNLGRGLFF.

The CDR3: CASSQGGTGLNQPQHF. DNA for the CDR3: TGCGCCAGCAGCCAAGGGGGGACAGGCCTCAATCAGCCCCAGCATTTT. The chain uses TRBV4-1 and TRBJ1-5; 8 bases line up with TRBD1. The germline CDR1 and CDR2 sequences are MGHRA and YSYEKL. This CDR3 is built from 16 residues. V lost 1 base to trimming and J lost 3 bases; unmatched junction nucleotides: 5.

The CDR3 here is CAISDSWDQPQHF. The CDR3 DNA reads TGTGCCATCAGTGACAGTTGGGATCAGCCCCAGCATTTT. This chain joins TRBV10-3 and TRBJ1-5; D uncertain. CDR1 ENHRY and CDR2 SYGVKD come from the germline V gene. The V and J ends lost 3 bases and 5 bases respectively, with 8 bases between them. This CDR3 comprises 13 residues.

This clone has only one observation. The V call is TRBV12-5, the J call TRBJ2-3, with 9 bases identical to TRBD2. The V and J ends lost 0 bases and 6 bases, in that order; junction bases with no gene match: 10. This CDR3 is 17 amino acids long. Germline V lookup: CDR1 LGHNT, CDR2 FRNRAP. This chain's CDR3 is CASGLVRGGGAWDTQYF. The CDR3 nucleotides read TGTGCTAGTGGTTTGGTACGAGGCGGGGGGGCATGGGATACGCAGTATTTT.

The genes are TRBV6-1 and TRBJ2-6; no clear D gene. The length of the CDR3 is 13 residues. Per the germline V gene, CDR1 is MNHNS and CDR2 is SASEGT. The V end was cut by 1 base, the J end by 3 bases, with 1 base between. The DNA of the CDR3 is TGTGCCAGCAGTGAAGGTGGGGCCAACGTCCTGACTTTC. Translated: CASSEGGANVLTF.

This clone was recorded once. J is TRBJ2-3 and V is TRBV18; D remains ambiguous. Trimming shortened V by 0 bases and J by 1 base, and 5 bases separated the two germline ends. CDR3 length: 14 amino acids. Germline lookup yields CDR1 KGHSH and CDR2 LQKENI. CDR3 DNA sequence: TGTGCCAGCTCACCACCCTCTCGCACAGATACGCAGTATTTT. Translating gives CASSPPSRTDTQYF.

V usage is TRBV11-2 and J usage is TRBJ1-2; D not certain. CDR3 length: 13 residues. Trimming took 4 bases from V and 7 from J, leaving 13 bases between them. Looked up from germline, CDR1 is SGHAT and CDR2 is FQNNGV. The CDR3 nucleotides read TGTGCCAGCAGCTCTTACAGCAAGGGTGGCTACACCTTC. Translation gives CASSSYSKGGYTF.

This chain joins TRBV28 and TRBJ2-1; D possibly uses TRBD1 or TRBD2 (5 bases each). V gave up 8 bases and J gave up 10 bases, with 24 bases separating them. Germline CDR1 is MDHEN and CDR2 is SYDVKM. The CDR3 has 15 residues. CDR3 residues: CASEPGPKYGEEQFF. The DNA for the CDR3 is TGTGCCAGCGAACCGGGACCCAAGTACGGCGAAGAGCAGTTCTTC. The complete variable domain, with remaining parts taken from reference TRBV28 and TRBJ2-1, reads DVKVTQSSRYLVKRTGEKVFLECVQDMDHENMFWYRQDPGLGLRLIYFSYDVKMKEKGDIPEGYSVSREKKERFSLILESASTNQTSMYLCASEPGPKYGEEQFFGPGTRLTVL.

The chain recombines TRBV11-2 with TRBJ2-1; tentative D call: TRBD2 (6 bases). The CDR3 contains 14 residues. Trimming took 0 bases from V and 4 from J, leaving 7 bases between them. Per the germline V gene, CDR1 is SGHAT and CDR2 is FQNNGV. CDR3 region: CASSLDAGYNEQFF. The CDR3 DNA reads TGTGCCAGCAGCTTAGATGCGGGATACAATGAGCAGTTCTTC.

The chain couples TRBV6-5 to TRBJ2-7; 7 nucleotides match TRBD2. This CDR3 region has 14 residues. Germline trimming cut 5 bases from V and 3 bases from J; bases unmatched to any gene: 7. Germline V CDR1 and CDR2: MNHEY, SVGAGI. In nucleotides, the CDR3 is TGTGCCAGCAGTGTCGTTGGGGGGGGCTACGAGCAGTACTTC. Protein: CASSVVGGGYEQYF.

This clone is labeled as medium-sized. The V call is TRBV7-9, the J call TRBJ1-1, with a weak D call TRBD1 (5 bases). This CDR3 spans 13 amino acids. Trimming removed 5 bases from V and 7 bases from J, with 14 bases in between. Germline V gene lookup returns CDR1 SEHNR and CDR2 FQNEAQ (reference sequence). CDR3 in amino acids: CASSIYDRGEAFF. CDR3 DNA: TGTGCCAGCAGCATCTATGACAGAGGTGAAGCTTTCTTT.

CDR3 residues: CASSETGYSYNSPLHF. The CDR3 coding sequence is TGTGCCAGCAGTGAAACGGGGTACTCCTATAATTCACCCCTCCACTTT. The chain couples TRBV6-1 to TRBJ1-6; no clear D. V lost 2 bases, J lost 0 bases, and 8 bases lay in between. The CDR3 consists of 16 residues. Germline CDR1 is MNHNS and CDR2 is SASEGT.

The V call is TRBV5-1, the J call TRBJ2-3, with 7 bases that match TRBD1. CDR1 SGHRS and CDR2 YFSETQ come from the germline V gene. The CDR3 has 15 amino acids. The junction had 4 bases not matched to a gene; V was cut back by 0 bases and J by 3 bases. The CDR3 loop is CASSLGDSWTDTQYF. CDR3 nucleotides: TGCGCCAGCAGCTTGGGGGACAGCTGGACAGATACGCAGTATTTT.